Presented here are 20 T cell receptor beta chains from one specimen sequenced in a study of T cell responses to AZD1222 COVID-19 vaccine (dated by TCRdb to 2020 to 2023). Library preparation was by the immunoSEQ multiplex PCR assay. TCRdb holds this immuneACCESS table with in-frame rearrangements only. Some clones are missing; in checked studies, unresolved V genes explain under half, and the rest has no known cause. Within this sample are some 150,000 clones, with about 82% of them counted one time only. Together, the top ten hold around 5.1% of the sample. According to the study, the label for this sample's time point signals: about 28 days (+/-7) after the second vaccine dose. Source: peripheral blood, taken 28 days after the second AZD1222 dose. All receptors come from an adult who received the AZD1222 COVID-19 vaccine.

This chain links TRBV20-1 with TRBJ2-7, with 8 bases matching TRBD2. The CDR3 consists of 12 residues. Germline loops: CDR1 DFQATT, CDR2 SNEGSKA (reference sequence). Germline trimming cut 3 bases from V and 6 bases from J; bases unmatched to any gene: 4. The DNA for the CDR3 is TGCAGTGCTAGTGGACTAGCCTTCGAGCAGTACTTC. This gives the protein CSASGLAFEQYF.

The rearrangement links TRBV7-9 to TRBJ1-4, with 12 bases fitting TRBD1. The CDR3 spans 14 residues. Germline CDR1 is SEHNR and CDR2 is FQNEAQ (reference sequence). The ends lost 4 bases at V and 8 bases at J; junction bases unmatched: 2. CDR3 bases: TGTGCCAGCAGCTCCGGGACAGGGGGCGAAAAACTGTTTTTT. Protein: CASSSGTGGEKLFF.

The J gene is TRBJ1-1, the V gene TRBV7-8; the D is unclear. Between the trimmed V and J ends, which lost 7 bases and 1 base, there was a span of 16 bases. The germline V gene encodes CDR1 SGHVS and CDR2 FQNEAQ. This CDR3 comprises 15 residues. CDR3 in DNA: TGTGCCAGCACCATTCAGAGCCAAGCGAACACTGAAGCTTTCTTT. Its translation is CASTIQSQANTEAFF.

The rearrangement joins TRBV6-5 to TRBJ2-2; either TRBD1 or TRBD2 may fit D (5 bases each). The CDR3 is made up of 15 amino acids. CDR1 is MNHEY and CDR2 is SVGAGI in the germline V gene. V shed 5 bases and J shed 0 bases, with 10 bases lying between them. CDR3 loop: CASSLLGPNTGELFF. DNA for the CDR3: TGTGCCAGCAGTCTCTTGGGACCGAACACCGGGGAGCTGTTTTTT.

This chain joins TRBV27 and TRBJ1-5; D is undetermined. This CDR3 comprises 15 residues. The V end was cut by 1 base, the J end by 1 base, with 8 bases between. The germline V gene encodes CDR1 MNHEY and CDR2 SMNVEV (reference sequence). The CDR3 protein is CASSLYGVSNQPQHF. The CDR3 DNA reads TGTGCCAGCAGTTTATACGGGGTAAGCAATCAGCCCCAGCATTTT.

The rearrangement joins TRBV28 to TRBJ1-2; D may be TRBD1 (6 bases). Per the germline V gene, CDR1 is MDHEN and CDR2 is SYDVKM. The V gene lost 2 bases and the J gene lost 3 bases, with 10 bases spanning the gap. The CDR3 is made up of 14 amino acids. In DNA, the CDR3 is TGTGCCAGCAGTTTAAAGGGGGGGGACTATGGCTACACCTTC. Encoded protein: CASSLKGGDYGYTF.

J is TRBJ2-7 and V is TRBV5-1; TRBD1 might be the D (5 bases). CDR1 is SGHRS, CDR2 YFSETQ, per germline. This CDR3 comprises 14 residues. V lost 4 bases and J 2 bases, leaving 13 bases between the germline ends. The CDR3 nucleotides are TGCGCCAGCAGCCCCCGACAGCTAGCCTACGAGCAGTACTTC. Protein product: CASSPRQLAYEQYF.

The CDR3 DNA follows: TGTGCCAGCAGCCCTAGGAGGGGCGGGGGTGAAAAACTGTTTTTT. Amino acid sequence: CASSPRRGGGEKLFF. The rearrangement links TRBV9 to TRBJ1-4, with D perhaps TRBD1 (5 bases). The CDR3 has 15 amino acids. The V and J ends lost 4 bases and 7 bases respectively, with 17 bases between them. CDR1 is SGDLS, CDR2 YYNGEE, per germline.

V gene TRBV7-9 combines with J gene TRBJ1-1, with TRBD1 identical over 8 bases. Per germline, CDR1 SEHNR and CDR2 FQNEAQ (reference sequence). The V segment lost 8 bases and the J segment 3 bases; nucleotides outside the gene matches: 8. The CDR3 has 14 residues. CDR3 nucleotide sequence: TGTGCCAGCCTAAAGACAGGGGTGGACACTGAAGCTTTCTTT. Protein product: CASLKTGVDTEAFF.

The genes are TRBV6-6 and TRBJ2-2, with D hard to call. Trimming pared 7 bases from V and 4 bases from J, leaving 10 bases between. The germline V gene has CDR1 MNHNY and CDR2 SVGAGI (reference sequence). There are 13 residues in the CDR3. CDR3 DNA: TGTGCCAGCACCCCCTGGGGCACCGGGGAGCTGTTTTTT. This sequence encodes CASTPWGTGELFF.

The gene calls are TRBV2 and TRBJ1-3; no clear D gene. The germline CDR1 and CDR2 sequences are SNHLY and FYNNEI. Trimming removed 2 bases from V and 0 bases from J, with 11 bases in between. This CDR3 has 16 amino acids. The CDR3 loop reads CASSEIPAGSGNTIYF. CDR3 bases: TGTGCCAGCAGTGAAATTCCGGCGGGCTCTGGAAACACCATATATTTT.

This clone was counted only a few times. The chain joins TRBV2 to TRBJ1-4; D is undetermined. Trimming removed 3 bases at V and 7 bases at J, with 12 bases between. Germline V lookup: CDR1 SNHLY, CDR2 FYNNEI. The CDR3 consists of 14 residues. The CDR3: CASSEWYSAEKLFF. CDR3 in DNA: TGTGCCAGCAGTGAGTGGTATTCAGCTGAAAAACTGTTTTTT.

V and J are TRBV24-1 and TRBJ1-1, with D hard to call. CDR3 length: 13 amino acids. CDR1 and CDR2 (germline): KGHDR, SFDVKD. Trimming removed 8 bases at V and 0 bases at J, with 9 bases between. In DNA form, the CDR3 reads TGTGCCACCACTTCGGGGATGAACACTGAAGCTTTCTTT. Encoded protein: CATTSGMNTEAFF.

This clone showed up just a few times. The CDR3 DNA reads TGTGCTAGTGGTTTGGACCCCCTGGCTGGAAACACCATATATTTT. Translated: CASGLDPLAGNTIYF. The chain uses TRBV12-5 and TRBJ1-3; no firm D call. The length of the CDR3 is 15 residues. Germline assignment: CDR1 LGHNT and CDR2 FRNRAP. With 1 base removed from V and 2 bases from J, the gap between germline ends came to 9 bases. Looking up the rest from reference TRBV12-5 and TRBJ1-3 gives the full variable domain: DARVTQTPRHKVTEMGQEVTMRCQPILGHNTVFWYRQTMMQGLELLAYFRNRAPLDDSGMPKDRFSAEMPDATLATLKIQPSEPRDSAVYFCASGLDPLAGNTIYFGEGSWLTVV.

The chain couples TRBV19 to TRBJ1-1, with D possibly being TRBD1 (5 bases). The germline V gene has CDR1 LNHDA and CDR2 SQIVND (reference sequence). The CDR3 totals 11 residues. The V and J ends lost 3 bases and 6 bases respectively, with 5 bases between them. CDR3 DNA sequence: TGTGCCAGTAGTATGGGACCTGAAGCTTTCTTT. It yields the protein CASSMGPEAFF.

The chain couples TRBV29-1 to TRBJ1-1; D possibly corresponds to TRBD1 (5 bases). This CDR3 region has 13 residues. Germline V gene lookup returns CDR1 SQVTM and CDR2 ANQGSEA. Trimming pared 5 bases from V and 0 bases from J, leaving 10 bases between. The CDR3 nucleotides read TGCAGCGTTTCAAGGGACCTGAACACTGAAGCTTTCTTT. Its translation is CSVSRDLNTEAFF. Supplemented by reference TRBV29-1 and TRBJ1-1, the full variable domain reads SAVISQKPSRDICQRGTSLTIQCQVDSQVTMMFWYRQQPGQSLTLIATANQGSEATYESGFVIDKFPISRPNLTFSTLTVSNMSPEDSSIYLCSVSRDLNTEAFFGQGTRLTVV.

CDR3 in amino acids: CASSLDRVSGANVLTF. CDR3 in DNA: TGTGCCAGCAGCTTAGATAGGGTGTCTGGGGCCAACGTCCTGACTTTC. The V gene is TRBV11-2, the J gene TRBJ2-6; no clear D. From germline, CDR1 is SGHAT and CDR2 FQNNGV. The CDR3 spans 16 residues. V gave up 0 bases and J gave up 1 base, with 7 bases separating them.

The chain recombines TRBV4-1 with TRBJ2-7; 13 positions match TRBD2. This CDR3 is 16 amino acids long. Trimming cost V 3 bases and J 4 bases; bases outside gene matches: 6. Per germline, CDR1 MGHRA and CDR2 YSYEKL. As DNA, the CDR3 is TGCGCCAGCAGCCAGGGGGGACTAGCGGGATTTTACGAGCAGTACTTC. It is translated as CASSQGGLAGFYEQYF.

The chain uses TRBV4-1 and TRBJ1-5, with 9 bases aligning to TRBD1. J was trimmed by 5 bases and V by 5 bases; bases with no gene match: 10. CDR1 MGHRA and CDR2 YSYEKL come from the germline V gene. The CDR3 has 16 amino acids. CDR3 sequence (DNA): TGCGCCAGCAGCAATCTCGGCCGGGACAGGGATCAGCCCCAGCATTTT. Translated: CASSNLGRDRDQPQHF.

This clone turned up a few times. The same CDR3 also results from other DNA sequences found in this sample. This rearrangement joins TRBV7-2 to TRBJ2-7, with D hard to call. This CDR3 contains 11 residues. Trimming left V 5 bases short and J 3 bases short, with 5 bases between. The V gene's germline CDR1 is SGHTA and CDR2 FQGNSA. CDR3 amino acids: CASSNRYEQYF. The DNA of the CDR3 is TGTGCCAGCAGCAACCGCTACGAGCAGTACTTC.